The 20 T cell receptor beta chains below were found in one sample sequenced in a study of T cell repertoires in cytomegalovirus infection. No antigen has been assigned to these receptors. One entry per CDR3 protein results from TCRdb running MiXCR on the reads. The data show 230,000 or so distinct CDR3 sequences, with roughly 34% seen just once and approximately 60% held by the top ten. Sequenced here: CD8+ T cells from cultured PBMCs, sampled from culture after CMV antigen stimulation. The receptors come from a human donor in good health (CMV status not recorded). Some clones in this sample may be carry-over from other donors' samples.

This chain uses TRBV29-1 with TRBJ2-2, with unresolved D. The CDR3 consists of 13 residues. The germline gives CDR1 SQVTM, CDR2 ANQGSEA. The CDR3 DNA reads TGCAGTTACCGGGTCCCTAACACCGGGGAGCTGTTTTTT. Translating gives CSYRVPNTGELFF.

This clonotype was observed a handful of times. The chain employs TRBV9 and TRBJ2-1, with D tentatively TRBD2 (5 bases). The V end was cut by 0 bases, the J end by 0 bases, with 19 bases between. Germline CDR1 SGDLS, CDR2 YYNGEE. This CDR3 region has 19 residues. The CDR3 loop reads CASSVGTLGAVSSYNEQFF. The DNA for the CDR3 is TGTGCCAGCAGCGTAGGAACGCTTGGAGCGGTAAGCTCCTACAATGAGCAGTTCTTC.

J is TRBJ2-5 and V is TRBV6-6; 13 nucleotides line up with TRBD2. The length of the CDR3 is 14 residues. Germline V CDR1 and CDR2: MNHNY, SVGAGI (reference sequence). The V and J ends lost 10 bases and 3 bases, in that order; junction bases with no gene match: 5. In DNA form, the CDR3 reads TGTGCCACCTGGGGGACTAGCGGGAAAGAGACCCAGTACTTC. This translates into CATWGTSGKETQYF.

The chain combines TRBV2 with TRBJ1-2, with D unclear. Germline V gives CDR1 SNHLY, CDR2 FYNNEI. The CDR3 length is 13 residues. As DNA, the CDR3 is TGTGCAAGCCCACTTGGCTCCGTCGACGGCTACACCTTC. Protein sequence: CASPLGSVDGYTF.

This clonotype was observed a handful of times. The chain recombines TRBV12-3 or TRBV12-4 with TRBJ2-2; 7 bases fit TRBD1. Losses at the gene ends were 7 bases for V and 2 bases for J; bases not matched to a gene: 16. The CDR3 loop spans 18 amino acids. In DNA, the CDR3 is TGTGCCAGCACCCCAGGCCCCCGTGGACAGGAAAACACCGGGGAGCTGTTTTTT. This translates into CASTPGPRGQENTGELFF.

The table lists this clonotype with a count of one. The rearrangement uses TRBV27 and TRBJ2-7, with 10 bases identical to TRBD1. The CDR3 totals 17 residues. The V segment lost 6 bases and the J segment 3 bases; nucleotides outside the gene matches: 14. Germline V lookup: CDR1 MNHEY, CDR2 SMNVEV (reference sequence). The CDR3 DNA reads TGTGCCAGCAGATTTAGTCTTGGACAGGGGGAAAACTACGAGCAGTACTTC. This encodes CASRFSLGQGENYEQYF.

Comments on this clonotype: Compared with germline, one end of the junction differs, possibly owing to a read error. V gene TRBV7-2 combines with J gene TRBJ2-7; 9 bases are a match to TRBD2. Germline loops: CDR1 SGHTA, CDR2 FQGNSA. This CDR3 comprises 16 residues. CDR3 nucleotide sequence: TGTGCAAGCAGCCCCAACTGGACTAGCGAAAGGGGGGATCAGTACTTC. This gives the protein CASSPNWTSERGDQYF.

The V gene is TRBV27, the J gene TRBJ1-4, with D possibly being TRBD1 (6 bases). CDR3 size: 17 residues. Trimming cost V 4 bases and J 0 bases, with 15 bases left between them. The V gene's germline CDR1 is MNHEY and CDR2 SMNVEV (reference sequence). The CDR3 DNA follows: TGTGCCAGCAGTTCCCTGGGGGGACATGCAACTAATGAAAAACTGTTTTTT. This translates into CASSSLGGHATNEKLFF.

This clonotype turned up a few times. The chain combines TRBV7-9 with TRBJ2-1; D possibly corresponds to TRBD1 (6 bases). This CDR3 has 18 residues. Germline V gives CDR1 SEHNR, CDR2 FQNEAQ (reference sequence). V was shortened by 5 bases and J by 0 bases, with 20 bases between the two germline ends. The CDR3 is CASSPPEAGDDSYNEQFF. CDR3 DNA sequence: TGTGCCAGCAGCCCCCCTGAGGCAGGGGATGACTCCTACAATGAGCAGTTCTTC.

This clonotype was seen repeatedly, ten times or more. The rearrangement uses TRBV29-1 and TRBJ2-7; 10 bases align to TRBD2. Germline V gene lookup returns CDR1 SQVTM and CDR2 ANQGSEA. The J segment lost 3 bases and the V segment lost 5 bases, leaving 16 bases of the junction unmatched. This CDR3 is 17 amino acids long. The DNA for the CDR3 is TGCAGCGTTTTCGGAACAGGTCGACTAGCGGGTGGCTACGAGCAGTACTTC. Residues: CSVFGTGRLAGGYEQYF.

V and J are TRBV19 and TRBJ2-1; 10 bases line up with TRBD2. There are 15 residues in the CDR3. V was clipped by 3 bases and J by 7 bases; unmatched bases: 6. Germline assignment: CDR1 LNHDA and CDR2 SQIVND (reference sequence). The CDR3 nucleotides are TGTGCCAGTAGTATTCTAGCGGGAGTGCGGAATGAGCAGTTCTTC. This translates into CASSILAGVRNEQFF.

V and J are TRBV4-1 and TRBJ1-1, with D tentatively TRBD1 (5 bases). Germline values: CDR1 MGHRA, CDR2 YSYEKL. The CDR3 runs to 16 residues. Trimming left V 2 bases short and J 4 bases short, with 17 bases between. CDR3 in amino acids: CASSQMGGSGSTEAFF. The CDR3 region has the DNA TGCGCCAGCAGCCAAATGGGGGGGTCTGGGAGCACTGAAGCTTTCTTT.

The chain couples TRBV19 to TRBJ2-7; 10 bases map to TRBD2. CDR3 size: 16 residues. Trimming took 5 bases from V and 1 from J; bases not matched to a gene: 8. Germline V gene lookup returns CDR1 LNHDA and CDR2 SQIVND (reference sequence). CDR3 residues: CASSSAPSGGSYEQYF. CDR3 nucleotide sequence: TGTGCCAGTAGTTCGGCACCTAGCGGGGGATCCTACGAGCAGTACTTC.

CDR3 region: CASRRTGGSKNIQYF. CDR3 coding DNA: TGTGCCAGCAGGAGGACAGGGGGCTCCAAAAACATTCAGTACTTC. V gene TRBV6-6 combines with J gene TRBJ2-4, with 11 bases that match TRBD1. Looked up from germline, CDR1 is MNHNY and CDR2 is SVGAGI (reference sequence). V shed 6 bases, J shed 2 bases, and the junction held 3 bases outside the gene matches. This CDR3 contains 15 residues.

The chain employs TRBV11-3 and TRBJ2-1, with D uncertain. V gave up 5 bases and J gave up 5 bases, with 10 bases separating them. The CDR3 length is 13 residues. Germline CDR1 and CDR2: SGHNT and YENEEA. CDR3 sequence (DNA): TGTGCCAGCAGCCTCCGTAATGACAATGAGCAGTTCTTC. Protein: CASSLRNDNEQFF. Supplemented by reference TRBV11-3 and TRBJ2-1, the full variable domain reads EAGVVQSPRYKIIEKKQPVAFWCNPISGHNTLYWYLQNLGQGPELLIRYENEEAVDDSQLPKDRFSAERLKGVDSTLKIQPAELGDSAVYLCASSLRNDNEQFFGPGTRLTVL.

The gene calls are TRBV19 and TRBJ2-7; D is possibly TRBD1 or TRBD2 (6 bases each). The CDR3 spans 15 residues. V was cut by 0 bases and J by 2 bases, with 11 bases left in between. The germline V gene encodes CDR1 LNHDA and CDR2 SQIVND (reference sequence). CDR3 protein: CASSIDRGTPYEQYF. CDR3 DNA: TGTGCCAGTAGTATAGATCGGGGGACACCCTACGAGCAGTACTTC.

This clonotype was found a few times. The V and J genes are TRBV11-2 and TRBJ1-3, with 10 bases aligning to TRBD1. Germline CDR1 SGHAT, CDR2 FQNNGV. Trimming took 1 base from V and 8 from J; bases not matched to a gene: 17. The CDR3 runs 19 residues. CDR3 in DNA: TGTGCCAGCAGCTTAGTACCCGGGACAGGGGAAGAGGAAGGGGACACCATATATTTT. Its translation: CASSLVPGTGEEEGDTIYF.

The table lists this clonotype with a few counts. J is TRBJ2-1 and V is TRBV7-6; maybe TRBD1 (5 bases). Germline V CDR1 and CDR2: SGHVS, FNYEAQ. The germline V and J ends were trimmed by 3 bases and 6 bases, with 12 bases remaining between them. The CDR3 spans 14 residues. The CDR3 loop is CASSFRGGLNEQFF. As DNA, the CDR3 is TGTGCCAGCAGCTTTAGGGGCGGCCTCAATGAGCAGTTCTTC.

A few counts support this clonotype. The genes are TRBV12-3 or TRBV12-4 and TRBJ2-7; TRBD2 is a possible D gene (6 bases). The CDR3 contains 15 residues. The V end lost 5 bases, the J end lost 6 bases, and 20 bases lay between the germline ends. Here the CDR3 reads CASSASGLAYVEQYF. Written as DNA, the CDR3 is TGTGCCAGCAGTGCCTCGGGTCTAGCGTATGTCGAGCAGTACTTC.

The rearrangement links TRBV27 to TRBJ2-7, with 9 bases matching TRBD1. Germline V lookup: CDR1 MNHEY, CDR2 SMNVEV (reference sequence). CDR3 length equals 15 residues. With 5 bases clipped from V and 4 bases from J, the junction kept 9 bases outside the gene matches. The CDR3 spells CASSIGTGKRYEQYF. CDR3 nucleotide sequence: TGTGCCAGCAGTATAGGGACAGGGAAAAGGTACGAGCAGTACTTC.